A single sample gave rise to the 17 T cell receptor beta chains below, sequenced in a study of shared clonotypes between healthy human individuals. Some clones are missing from TCRdb's copy, which holds only in-frame ones; the method was immunoSEQ multiplex PCR. The sample lists around 200,000 clones, about 93% occurring once. Sequencing was performed on naive CD4+ T cells sorted from blood. The sample's subset: CD45RA+ positively selected. The receptor set was obtained from a woman in her twenties or thirties in good health.

The genes are TRBV9 and TRBJ1-4, with D possibly matching TRBD1 (5 bases). The V and J ends lost 4 bases and 4 bases respectively, with 14 bases between them. The germline V gene encodes CDR1 SGDLS and CDR2 YYNGEE. The CDR3 is 15 amino acids. This chain's CDR3 is CASSPRGGGNEKLFF. The DNA of the CDR3 is TGTGCCAGCAGCCCTAGGGGAGGAGGTAATGAAAAACTGTTTTTT. Full variable domain (outside the CDR3, taken from reference TRBV9 and TRBJ1-4): DSGVTQTPKHLITATGQRVTLRCSPRSGDLSVYWYQQSLDQGLQFLIQYYNGEERAKGNILERFSAQQFPDLHSELNLSSLELGDSALYFCASSPRGGGNEKLFFGSGTQLSVL.

This chain connects TRBV6-5 to TRBJ1-1; D is uncertain. The CDR3 loop spans 16 amino acids. The ends were cut back, 0 bases at V and 1 base at J, with 12 bases in the middle. Germline assignment: CDR1 MNHEY and CDR2 SVGAGI. The CDR3 region is CASSYSWTLSNTEAFF. For the CDR3, the DNA is TGTGCCAGCAGTTACTCATGGACGTTGTCGAACACTGAAGCTTTCTTT.

The chain employs TRBV19 and TRBJ1-5, with D unclear. Trimming shortened V by 5 bases and J by 1 base, and 9 bases separated the two germline ends. Germline V gene lookup returns CDR1 LNHDA and CDR2 SQIVND (reference sequence). CDR3 length equals 14 residues. The CDR3 sequence: CASSPSLSNQPQHF. In nucleotides, the CDR3 is TGTGCCAGTAGTCCCAGTTTGAGCAATCAGCCCCAGCATTTT.

Here the CDR3 DNA reads TGCGCCAGCAGCTTGGACGGAACTAGCAATCAGCCCCAGCATTTT. It yields the protein CASSLDGTSNQPQHF. The V call is TRBV5-1, the J call TRBJ1-5; D remains unclear. The CDR3 loop spans 15 amino acids. The germline CDR1 and CDR2 sequences are SGHRS and YFSETQ. V lost 0 bases to trimming and J lost 0 bases, with 7 bases between them.

This chain connects TRBV6-1 to TRBJ1-4; D uncertain. The V end was cut by 6 bases, the J end by 0 bases, with 8 bases between. The CDR3 length is 14 residues. Germline V gene lookup returns CDR1 MNHNS and CDR2 SASEGT. CDR3 loop: CASRRRATNEKLFF. DNA of the CDR3: TGTGCCAGCAGACGACGAGCAACTAATGAAAAACTGTTTTTT.

This rearrangement joins TRBV27 to TRBJ2-2; the D gene could be TRBD1 or TRBD2 (5 bases each). CDR1 is MNHEY, CDR2 SMNVEV, per germline (reference sequence). The V and J ends lost 5 bases and 6 bases respectively, with 25 bases between them. CDR3 length: 18 amino acids. This CDR3 reads CASSDYLGGDGYSGELFF. The DNA of the CDR3 is TGTGCCAGCAGTGATTATTTAGGTGGGGACGGATATTCCGGGGAGCTGTTTTTT.

The rearrangement joins TRBV10-3 to TRBJ2-5; D call uncertain. The J call is uncertain, as TRBJ2-7 better fits the DNA end. The CDR3 runs 15 residues. Germline-derived CDR1 and CDR2 are ENHRY and SYGVKD. The CDR3: CAISESSVASAEQYF. Here the CDR3 DNA reads TGTGCCATCAGTGAGTCGTCCGTGGCGTCCGCCGAGCAGTACTTC.

The chain is built from TRBV4-1 and TRBJ1-3; D is uncertain. The V end lost 5 bases, the J end lost 0 bases, and 11 bases lay between the germline ends. From germline, CDR1 is MGHRA and CDR2 YSYEKL. The CDR3 runs to 15 residues. This CDR3 is CASSGRALSGNTIYF. The CDR3 region has the DNA TGCGCCAGCAGCGGGCGAGCCCTCTCTGGAAACACCATATATTTT.

This rearrangement joins TRBV7-9 to TRBJ1-1; D unclear. Trimming pared 1 base from V and 0 bases from J, leaving 3 bases between. The CDR3 has 13 residues. Germline V gives CDR1 SEHNR, CDR2 FQNEAQ (reference sequence). The CDR3 loop is CASSLVLNTEAFF. The CDR3 nucleotides are TGTGCCAGCAGCTTAGTCTTGAACACTGAAGCTTTCTTT.

The V call is TRBV18, the J call TRBJ1-4, with D perhaps TRBD1 (6 bases). This CDR3 has 15 amino acids. Germline CDR1 reads KGHSH; CDR2 reads LQKENI. The germline V and J ends were trimmed by 1 base and 8 bases, with 14 bases remaining between them. CDR3 region: CASSPRGHREEKLFF. For the CDR3, the DNA is TGTGCCAGCTCACCACGGGGGCACAGGGAGGAAAAACTGTTTTTT.

This clone showed up just a few times. The V and J genes are TRBV5-6 and TRBJ1-2; D perhaps matches TRBD1 (5 bases). CDR3 size: 15 residues. Germline loops: CDR1 SGHDT, CDR2 YYEEEE. Trimming took 4 bases from V and 4 from J, leaving 17 bases between them. The CDR3 bases are TGTGCCAGCAGCCTTTACACCACCAGGGCCTATGGCTACACCTTC. Its protein product is CASSLYTTRAYGYTF. Together with reference TRBV5-6 and TRBJ1-2, the CDR3 gives the full variable domain: DAGVTQSPTHLIKTRGQQVTLRCSPKSGHDTVSWYQQALGQGPQFIFQYYEEEERQRGNFPDRFSGHQFPNYSSELNVNALLLGDSALYLCASSLYTTRAYGYTFGSGTRLTVV.

V and J are TRBV28 and TRBJ1-2; D is perhaps TRBD1 (5 bases). The CDR3 consists of 16 residues. V was cut by 6 bases and J by 7 bases, with 24 bases left in between. Germline loops: CDR1 MDHEN, CDR2 SYDVKM. The CDR3 protein is CASRIPGGRDLSGYTF. The CDR3 region has the DNA TGTGCCAGCAGAATACCCGGTGGCAGGGACTTATCTGGCTACACCTTC.

This sequence joins TRBV13 and TRBJ2-7, with 15 bases fitting TRBD2. Germline V lookup: CDR1 PRHDT, CDR2 FYEKMQ (reference sequence). CDR3 size: 17 residues. V lost 4 bases to trimming and J lost 3 bases; unmatched junction nucleotides: 7. The CDR3 region is CASSSGLAGGMSYEQYF. CDR3 coding DNA: TGTGCCAGCAGCTCCGGACTAGCGGGAGGGATGAGCTACGAGCAGTACTTC. Drawing the rest from reference TRBV13 and TRBJ2-7, the complete variable domain is AAGVIQSPRHLIKEKRETATLKCYPIPRHDTVYWYQQGPGQDPQFLISFYEKMQSDKGSIPDRFSAQQFSDYHSELNMSSLELGDSALYFCASSSGLAGGMSYEQYFGPGTRLTVT.

V gene TRBV18 combines with J gene TRBJ2-7; a possible D gene is TRBD1 (6 bases). Trimming stripped 0 bases from V and 3 bases from J, with 12 bases between. The CDR3 extends over 15 amino acids. Germline V gene lookup returns CDR1 KGHSH and CDR2 LQKENI. The CDR3 here is CASSPPGQPNYEQYF. Here the CDR3 DNA reads TGTGCCAGCTCACCACCAGGACAGCCAAACTACGAGCAGTACTTC.

This clone showed up just a few times. This chain's CDR3 is CASRPGEGTGTGELFF. As DNA, the CDR3 is TGTGCCAGTAGACCTGGGGAGGGAACGGGCACCGGGGAGCTGTTTTTT. The chain couples TRBV19 to TRBJ2-2, with 7 bases identical to TRBD2. CDR3 length equals 16 residues. The germline V gene has CDR1 LNHDA and CDR2 SQIVND (reference sequence). The J segment lost 4 bases and the V segment lost 6 bases, leaving 11 bases of the junction unmatched.

This chain connects TRBV6-1 to TRBJ2-1; 7 bases match TRBD1. After removal of 7 bases from V and 5 bases from J, the junction contained 8 bases not matched to a gene. Germline V lookup: CDR1 MNHNS, CDR2 SASEGT. This CDR3 has 14 amino acids. CDR3 nucleotide sequence: TGTGCCAGCAACCCGGGACAGAGTAACAATGAGCAGTTCTTC. Its protein is CASNPGQSNNEQFF.

The V gene is TRBV30, the J gene TRBJ2-5; 10 nucleotides match TRBD2. The end of the DNA is better explained by TRBJ2-7, so the J call may be wrong. CDR3 size: 13 residues. The germline V gene has CDR1 GTSNPN and CDR2 SVGIG (reference sequence). CDR3 residues: CAWSGLAGAEQYF. The CDR3 DNA reads as TGTGCCTGGAGTGGGCTAGCGGGAGCCGAGCAGTACTTC.